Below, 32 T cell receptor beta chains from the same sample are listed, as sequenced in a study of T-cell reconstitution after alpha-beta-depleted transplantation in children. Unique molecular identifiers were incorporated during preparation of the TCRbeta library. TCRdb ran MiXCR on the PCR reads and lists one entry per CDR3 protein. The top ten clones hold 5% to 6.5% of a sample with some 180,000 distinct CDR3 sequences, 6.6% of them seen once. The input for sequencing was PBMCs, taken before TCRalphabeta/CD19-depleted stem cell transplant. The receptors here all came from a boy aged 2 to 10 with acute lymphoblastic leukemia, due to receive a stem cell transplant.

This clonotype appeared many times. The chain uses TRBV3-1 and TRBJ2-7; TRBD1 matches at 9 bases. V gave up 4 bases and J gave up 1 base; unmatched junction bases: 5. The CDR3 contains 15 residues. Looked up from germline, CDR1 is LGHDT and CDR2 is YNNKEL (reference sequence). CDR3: CASSPGQGPSYEQYF. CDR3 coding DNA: TGTGCCAGCAGCCCGGGACAGGGCCCTTCCTACGAGCAGTACTTC.

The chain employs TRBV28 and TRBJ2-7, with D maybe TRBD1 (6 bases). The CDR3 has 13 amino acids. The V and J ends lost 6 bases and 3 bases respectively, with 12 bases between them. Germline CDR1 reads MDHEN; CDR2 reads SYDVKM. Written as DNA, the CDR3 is TGTGCCAGCAGACGGGACAACGGCTACGAGCAGTACTTC. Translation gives CASRRDNGYEQYF. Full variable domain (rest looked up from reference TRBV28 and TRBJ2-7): DVKVTQSSRYLVKRTGEKVFLECVQDMDHENMFWYRQDPGLGLRLIYFSYDVKMKEKGDIPEGYSVSREKKERFSLILESASTNQTSMYLCASRRDNGYEQYFGPGTRLTVT.

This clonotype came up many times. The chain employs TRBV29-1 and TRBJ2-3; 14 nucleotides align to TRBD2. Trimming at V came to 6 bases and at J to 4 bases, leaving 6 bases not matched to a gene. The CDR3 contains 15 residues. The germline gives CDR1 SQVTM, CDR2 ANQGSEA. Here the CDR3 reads CSVRRTSGGSDTQYF. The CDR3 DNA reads TGCAGCGTGCGCCGGACTAGCGGGGGGTCAGATACGCAGTATTTT.

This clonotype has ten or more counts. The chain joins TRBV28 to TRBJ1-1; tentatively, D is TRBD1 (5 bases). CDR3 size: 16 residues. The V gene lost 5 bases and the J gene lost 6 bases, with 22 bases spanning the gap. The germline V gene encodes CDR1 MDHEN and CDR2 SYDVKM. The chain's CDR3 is CASSPARGLRPAEAFF. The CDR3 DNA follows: TGTGCCAGCAGTCCGGCCCGGGGACTGAGGCCAGCTGAAGCTTTCTTT.

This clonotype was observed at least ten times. The CDR3 region is CSVGWAGGITDTQYF. The CDR3 coding sequence is TGCAGCGTTGGTTGGGCAGGGGGGATCACAGATACGCAGTATTTT. This chain joins TRBV29-1 and TRBJ2-3; tentative D call: TRBD1 (7 bases). Looked up from germline, CDR1 is SQVTM and CDR2 is ANQGSEA. CDR3 length equals 15 residues. Trimming cost V 4 bases and J 2 bases, with 16 bases left between them.

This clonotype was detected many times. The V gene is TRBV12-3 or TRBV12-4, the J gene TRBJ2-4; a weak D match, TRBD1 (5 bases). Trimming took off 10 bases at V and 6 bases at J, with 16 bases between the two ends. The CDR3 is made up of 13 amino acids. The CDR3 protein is CAISTESRNIQYF. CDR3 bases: TGTGCCATCTCGACAGAAAGCAGAAACATTCAGTACTTC.

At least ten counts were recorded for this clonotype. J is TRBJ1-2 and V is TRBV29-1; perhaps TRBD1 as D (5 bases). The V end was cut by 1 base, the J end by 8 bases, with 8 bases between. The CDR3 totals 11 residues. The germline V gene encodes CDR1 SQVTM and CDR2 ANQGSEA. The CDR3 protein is CSVEGRDGYTF. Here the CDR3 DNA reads TGCAGCGTTGAAGGCAGGGACGGCTACACCTTC.

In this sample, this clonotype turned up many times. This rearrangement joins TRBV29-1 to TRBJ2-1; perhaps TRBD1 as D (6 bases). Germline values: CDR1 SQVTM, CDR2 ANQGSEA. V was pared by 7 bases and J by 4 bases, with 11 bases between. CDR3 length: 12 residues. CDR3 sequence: CSGVGGYNEQFF. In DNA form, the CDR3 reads TGCAGCGGGGTAGGGGGATACAATGAGCAGTTCTTC.

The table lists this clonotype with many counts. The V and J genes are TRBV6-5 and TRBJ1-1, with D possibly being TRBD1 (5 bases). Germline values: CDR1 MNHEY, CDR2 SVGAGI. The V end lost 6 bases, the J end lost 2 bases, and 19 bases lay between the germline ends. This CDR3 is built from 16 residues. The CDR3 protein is CASRRTAGRVNTEAFF. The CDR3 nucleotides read TGTGCCAGCAGGAGGACGGCAGGGCGGGTTAACACTGAAGCTTTCTTT.

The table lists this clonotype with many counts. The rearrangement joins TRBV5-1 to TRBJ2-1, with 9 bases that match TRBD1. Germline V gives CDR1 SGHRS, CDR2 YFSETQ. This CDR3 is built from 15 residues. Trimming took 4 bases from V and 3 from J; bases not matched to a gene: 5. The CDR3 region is CASSPGQGNYNEQFF. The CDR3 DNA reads TGCGCCAGCAGCCCGGGACAGGGTAACTACAATGAGCAGTTCTTC.

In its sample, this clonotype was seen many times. The CDR3 DNA sequence: TGTGCCAGCAGTGAGGAGGGACAGGCTAGCACAGATACGCAGTATTTT. This translates into CASSEEGQASTDTQYF. The chain has TRBV2 and TRBJ2-3, with 8 bases matching TRBD1. CDR1 is SNHLY and CDR2 is FYNNEI in the germline V gene. The CDR3 runs to 16 residues. The ends lost 3 bases at V and 0 bases at J; junction bases unmatched: 5. The entire variable domain, with the rest obtained from reference TRBV2 and TRBJ2-3, is as follows: EPEVTQTPSHQVTQMGQEVILRCVPISNHLYFYWYRQILGQKVEFLVSFYNNEISEKSEIFDDQFSVERPDGSNFTLKIRSTKLEDSAMYFCASSEEGQASTDTQYFGPGTRLTVL.

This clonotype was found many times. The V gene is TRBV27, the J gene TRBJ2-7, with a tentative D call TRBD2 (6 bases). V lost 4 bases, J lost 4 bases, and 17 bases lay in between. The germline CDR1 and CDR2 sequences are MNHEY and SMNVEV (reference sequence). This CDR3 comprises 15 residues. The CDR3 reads CASSSDGGNPYEQYF. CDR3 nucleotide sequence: TGTGCCAGCAGTTCCGACGGGGGTAACCCTTACGAGCAGTACTTC.

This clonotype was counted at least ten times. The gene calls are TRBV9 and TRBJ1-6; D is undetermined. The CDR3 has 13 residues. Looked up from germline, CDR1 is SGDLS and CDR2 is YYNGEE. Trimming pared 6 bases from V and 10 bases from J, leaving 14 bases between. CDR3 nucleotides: TGTGCCAGCACCCGGACCGGCGACTCACCCCTCCACTTT. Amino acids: CASTRTGDSPLHF.

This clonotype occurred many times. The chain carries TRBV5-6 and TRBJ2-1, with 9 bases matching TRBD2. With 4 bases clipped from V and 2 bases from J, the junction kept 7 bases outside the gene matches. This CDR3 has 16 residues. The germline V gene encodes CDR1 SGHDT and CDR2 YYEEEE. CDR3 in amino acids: CASSLPAGGTYNEQFF. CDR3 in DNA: TGTGCCAGCAGCCTTCCCGCGGGGGGGACCTACAATGAGCAGTTCTTC.

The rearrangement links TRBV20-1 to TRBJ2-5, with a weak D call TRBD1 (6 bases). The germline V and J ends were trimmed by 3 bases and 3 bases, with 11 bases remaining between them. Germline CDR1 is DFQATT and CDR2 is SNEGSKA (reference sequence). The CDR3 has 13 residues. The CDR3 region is CSARGDTEETQYF. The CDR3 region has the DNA TGCAGTGCTAGGGGGGACACCGAAGAGACCCAGTACTTC.

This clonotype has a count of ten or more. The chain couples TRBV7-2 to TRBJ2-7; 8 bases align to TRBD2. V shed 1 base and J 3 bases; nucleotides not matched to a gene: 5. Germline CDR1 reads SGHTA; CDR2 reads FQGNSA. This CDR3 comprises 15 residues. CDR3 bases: TGTGCCAGCAGCTTAGAAGCGGGAGTATACTACGAGCAGTACTTC. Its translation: CASSLEAGVYYEQYF.

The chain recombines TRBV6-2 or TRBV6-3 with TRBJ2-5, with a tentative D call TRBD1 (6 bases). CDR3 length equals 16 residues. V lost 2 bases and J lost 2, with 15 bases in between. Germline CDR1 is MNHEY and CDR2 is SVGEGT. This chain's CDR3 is CASSYRTVLSQETQYF. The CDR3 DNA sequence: TGTGCCAGCAGTTACCGGACAGTCCTGTCACAAGAGACCCAGTACTTC.

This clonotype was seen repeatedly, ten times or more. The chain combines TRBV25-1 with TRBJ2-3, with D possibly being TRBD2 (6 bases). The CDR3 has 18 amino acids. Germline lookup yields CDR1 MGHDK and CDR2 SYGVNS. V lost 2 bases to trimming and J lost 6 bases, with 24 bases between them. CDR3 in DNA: TGTGCCAGCAGTGAAGAATTGGGTCGCGGGAACACCATCGATACGCAGTATTTT. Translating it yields CASSEELGRGNTIDTQYF.

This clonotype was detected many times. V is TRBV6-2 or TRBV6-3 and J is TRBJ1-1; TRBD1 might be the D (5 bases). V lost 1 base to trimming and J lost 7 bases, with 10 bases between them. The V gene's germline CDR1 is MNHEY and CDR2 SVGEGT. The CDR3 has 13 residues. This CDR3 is CASSYFGGGEAFF. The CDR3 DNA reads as TGTGCCAGCAGTTACTTCGGGGGAGGTGAAGCTTTCTTT.

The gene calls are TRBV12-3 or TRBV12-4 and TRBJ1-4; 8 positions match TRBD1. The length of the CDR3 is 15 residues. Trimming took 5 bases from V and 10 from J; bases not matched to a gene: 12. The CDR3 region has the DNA TGTGCCAGCAGTCACTTTCAGGGGGCGAGGCGAAAACTGTTTTTT. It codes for CASSHFQGARRKLFF.

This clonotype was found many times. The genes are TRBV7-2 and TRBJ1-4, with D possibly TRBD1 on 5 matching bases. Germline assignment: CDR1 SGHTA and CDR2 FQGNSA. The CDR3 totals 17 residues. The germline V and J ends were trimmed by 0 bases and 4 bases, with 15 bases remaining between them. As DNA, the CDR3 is TGTGCCAGCAGCTTAGCGTTTTGGGGAAGGGGTAATGAAAAACTGTTTTTT. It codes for CASSLAFWGRGNEKLFF.

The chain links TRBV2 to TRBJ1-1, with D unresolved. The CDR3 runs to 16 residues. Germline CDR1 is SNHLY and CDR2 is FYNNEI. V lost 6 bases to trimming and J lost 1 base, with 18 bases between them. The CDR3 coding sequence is TGTGCCAGCAGATATGATCCCGGTGGCGGGAACACTGAAGCTTTCTTT. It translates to CASRYDPGGGNTEAFF.

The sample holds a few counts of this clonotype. CDR3 DNA: TGCAGCGCTACTAGCACTTACACCGGGGAGCTGTTTTTT. Protein: CSATSTYTGELFF. The V and J genes are TRBV29-1 and TRBJ2-2, with a possible D match to TRBD2 (6 bases). Between the trimmed V and J ends, which lost 7 bases and 3 bases, there was a span of 12 bases. This CDR3 is 13 amino acids long. CDR1 and CDR2 (germline): SQVTM, ANQGSEA.

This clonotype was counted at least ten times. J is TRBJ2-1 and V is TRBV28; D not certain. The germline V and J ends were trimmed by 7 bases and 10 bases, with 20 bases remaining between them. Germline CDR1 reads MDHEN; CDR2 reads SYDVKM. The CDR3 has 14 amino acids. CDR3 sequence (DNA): TGTGCCAGCACTCTGGAAGACCCCTCGGCCGAGCAGTTCTTC. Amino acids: CASTLEDPSAEQFF. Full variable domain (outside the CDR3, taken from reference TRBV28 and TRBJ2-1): DVKVTQSSRYLVKRTGEKVFLECVQDMDHENMFWYRQDPGLGLRLIYFSYDVKMKEKGDIPEGYSVSREKKERFSLILESASTNQTSMYLCASTLEDPSAEQFFGPGTRLTVL.

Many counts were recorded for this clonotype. CDR3: CASSLGPHQETQYF. The CDR3 DNA sequence: TGTGCCAGCAGTTTGGGGCCACACCAAGAGACCCAGTACTTC. The chain has TRBV6-5 and TRBJ2-5, with D possibly matching TRBD1 (5 bases). Germline CDR1 and CDR2: MNHEY and SVGAGI. The CDR3 is 14 amino acids. Trimming removed 4 bases from V and 0 bases from J, with 9 bases in between.

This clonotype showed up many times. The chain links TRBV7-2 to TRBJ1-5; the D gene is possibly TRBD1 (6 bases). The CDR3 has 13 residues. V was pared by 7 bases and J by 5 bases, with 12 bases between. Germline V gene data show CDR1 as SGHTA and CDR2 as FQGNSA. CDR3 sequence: CASNWGAHQPQHF. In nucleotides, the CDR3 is TGTGCCAGCAATTGGGGGGCGCATCAGCCCCAGCATTTT.

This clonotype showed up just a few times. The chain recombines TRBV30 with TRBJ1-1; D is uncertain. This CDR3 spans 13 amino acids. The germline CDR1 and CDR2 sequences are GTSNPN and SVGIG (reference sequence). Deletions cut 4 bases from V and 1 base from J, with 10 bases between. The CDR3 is CAWMRWGNTEAFF. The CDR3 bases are TGTGCCTGGATGAGGTGGGGGAACACTGAAGCTTTCTTT.

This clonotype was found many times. Written as DNA, the CDR3 is TGCAGCGTTGAAGTTTGGGCCCCTCGCTCTGGGGCCAACGTCCTGACTTTC. Protein: CSVEVWAPRSGANVLTF. The chain recombines TRBV29-1 with TRBJ2-6; D gene ambiguous. Trimming took 1 base from V and 0 from J, leaving 13 bases between them. Germline V lookup: CDR1 SQVTM, CDR2 ANQGSEA. This CDR3 spans 17 amino acids.

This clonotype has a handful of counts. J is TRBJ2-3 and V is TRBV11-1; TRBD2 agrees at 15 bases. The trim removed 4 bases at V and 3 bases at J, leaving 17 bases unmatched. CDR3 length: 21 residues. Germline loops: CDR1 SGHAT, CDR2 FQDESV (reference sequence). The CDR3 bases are TGTGCCAGCAGCTCCCCGGGACTAGCGGGAGGCGGTTGGTATGAGACAGATACGCAGTATTTT. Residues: CASSSPGLAGGGWYETDTQYF.

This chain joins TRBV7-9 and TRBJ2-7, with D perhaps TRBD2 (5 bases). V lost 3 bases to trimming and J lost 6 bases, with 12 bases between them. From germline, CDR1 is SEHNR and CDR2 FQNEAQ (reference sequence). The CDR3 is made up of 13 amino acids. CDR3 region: CASSFSGVIEQYF. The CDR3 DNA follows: TGTGCCAGCAGCTTTTCCGGGGTGATCGAGCAGTACTTC.

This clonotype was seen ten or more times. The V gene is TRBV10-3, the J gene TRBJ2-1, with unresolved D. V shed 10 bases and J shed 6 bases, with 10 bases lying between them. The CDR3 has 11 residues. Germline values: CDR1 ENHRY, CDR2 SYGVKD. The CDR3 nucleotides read TGTGCCAGCTTAAAGGGCAATGAGCAGTTCTTC. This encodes CASLKGNEQFF.

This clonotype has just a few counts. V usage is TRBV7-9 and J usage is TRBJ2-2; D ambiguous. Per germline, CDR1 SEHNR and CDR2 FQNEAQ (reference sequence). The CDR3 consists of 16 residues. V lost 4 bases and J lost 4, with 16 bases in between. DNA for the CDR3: TGTGCCAGCAGCTCCGGCCTAACGACCCCCACCGGGGAGCTGTTTTTT. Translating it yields CASSSGLTTPTGELFF.